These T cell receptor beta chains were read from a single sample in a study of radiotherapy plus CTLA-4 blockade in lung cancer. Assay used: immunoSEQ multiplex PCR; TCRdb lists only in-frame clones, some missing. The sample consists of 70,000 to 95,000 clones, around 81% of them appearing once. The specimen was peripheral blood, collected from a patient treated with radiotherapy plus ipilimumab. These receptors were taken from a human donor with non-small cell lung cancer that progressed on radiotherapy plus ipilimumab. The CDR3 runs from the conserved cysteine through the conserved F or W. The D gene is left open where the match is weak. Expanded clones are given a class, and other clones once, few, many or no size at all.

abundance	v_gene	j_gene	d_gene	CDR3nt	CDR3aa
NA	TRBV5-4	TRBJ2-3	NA	TGTGCCAGCAGCTTGGACGGGGGTACGCAGTATTTT	CASSLDGGTQYF
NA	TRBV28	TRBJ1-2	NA	TGTGCCAGCAGTACCCCACACAGTAACTATGGCTACACCTTC	CASSTPHSNYGYTF
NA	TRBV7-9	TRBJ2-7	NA	TGTGCCAGCAGCCCAAGGGCCTACGAGCAGTACTTC	CASSPRAYEQYF
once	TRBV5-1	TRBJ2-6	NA	TGCGCCAGCAGCGTAGGACCGCCATCTGGGGCCAACGTCCTGACTTTC	CASSVGPPSGANVLTF
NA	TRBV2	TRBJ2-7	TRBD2	TGTGCCAGCAGTGTGAGCGGGGCTCCCTACGAGCAGTACTTC	CASSVSGAPYEQYF
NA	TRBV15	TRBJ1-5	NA	TGTGCCACCAGCAGAGAATATCAGCCCCAGCATTTT	CATSREYQPQHF
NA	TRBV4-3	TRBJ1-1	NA	TGCGCCAGCAGCCAAGGACCTCTTATGAACACTGAAGCTTTCTTT	CASSQGPLMNTEAFF
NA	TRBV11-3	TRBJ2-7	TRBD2	TGTGCCAGCAGGGTGGTAGCGGGAGCAAACGAGCAGTACTTC	CASRVVAGANEQYF
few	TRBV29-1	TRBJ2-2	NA	TGCAGCGTTGGGTACCTGGGCGGGGAGCTGTTTTTT	CSVGYLGGELFF
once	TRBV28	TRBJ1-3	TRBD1	TGTGCCAGCAGTTCCCCCACGACAGGGGGAACTTCAGGAAACACCATATATTTT	CASSSPTTGGTSGNTIYF
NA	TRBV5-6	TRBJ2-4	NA	TGTGCCAGCAGGGGGCGAGACACTCAGTACTTC	CASRGRDTQYF